These T cell receptor beta chains were read from a single sample in a study of blood T cells in healthy people across ages. From the 5' RACE reads, TCRdb called clonotypes with MiXCR, one entry per CDR3 protein. Here the sample spans about 1.4 million distinct CDR3 sequences, approximately 59% being singletons. The sample taken for sequencing was blood. The source is a man between 18 and 29 years old in good health. The CDR3 runs from the conserved cysteine through the conserved F or W. The D gene is left open where the match is weak.

j_call,v_call,d_call,cdr3_aa
TRBJ2-7,TRBV10-3,NA,CAISGRYEQYF
TRBJ2-3,TRBV7-9,TRBD1,CASSTTGGAVDTQYF
TRBJ2-7,TRBV12-3/TRBV12-4,NA,CASSSEVDYEQYF
TRBJ2-3,TRBV28,TRBD2,CASSFTSGFAEVTQYF
TRBJ2-7,TRBV3-1,NA,CASSQVYGGIGHEQYF
TRBJ2-1,TRBV12-3/TRBV12-4,TRBD2,CASLREVAAHNEQFF
NA,TRBV24-1,NA,CATSDLLGSSYNEQYF
TRBJ2-1,TRBV7-2,NA,CASSLSGDTYNEQFF
TRBJ2-5,TRBV10-1,NA,CASSESRAGLQETQYF
TRBJ2-2,TRBV6-5,NA,CASSYSVTGELFF
TRBJ1-5,TRBV7-2,TRBD1,CASSLVAGGVQPQHF
TRBJ1-2,TRBV6-5,NA,CASSSGTVNGYTF
TRBJ1-2,TRBV12-3/TRBV12-4,NA,CASTTGGLYGYTF
TRBJ2-5,TRBV18,NA,CASSPVGNQETQYF
TRBJ2-3,TRBV7-2,NA,CASSLGTRAGTDTQYF
TRBJ2-5,TRBV7-9,NA,CASSAPLVETQYF
TRBJ1-5,TRBV7-8,NA,CASSLPPVGNQPQHF
TRBJ2-2,TRBV29-1,NA,CGALTNPSNTGELFF
TRBJ2-1,TRBV7-2,TRBD1,CASSRTGGSSYNEQFF
TRBJ1-2,TRBV12-3/TRBV12-4,NA,CASSPAGSYGYTF
TRBJ2-5,TRBV7-2,TRBD1,CASSPRTGFETQYF
TRBJ1-1,TRBV29-1,NA,CSLRVAPNTEAFF
TRBJ2-5,TRBV15,NA,CATSQRSDQETQYF
TRBJ2-5,TRBV7-2,NA,CASSFGLIGETQYF
TRBJ2-3,TRBV4-3,NA,CASSQSGDTTDTQYF
TRBJ2-5,TRBV7-2,NA,CASSFVQGLYF
TRBJ1-5,TRBV25-1,NA,CASSEYGTDQPQHF
TRBJ1-6,TRBV4-3,NA,CASSQRAGNNSPLHF
TRBJ2-3,TRBV28,TRBD1,CASSGGQETDTQYF
TRBJ2-5,TRBV4-1,NA,CASSPAGLWGETQYF
TRBJ2-7,TRBV6-2/TRBV6-3,TRBD2,CASSYGTSGNEQYF
TRBJ2-7,TRBV27,NA,CASGGVETHYEQYF
TRBJ2-1,TRBV28,NA,CASRPNPRFYNEQFF
TRBJ2-7,TRBV6-5,NA,CASGLSLSSYEQYF
TRBJ2-7,TRBV27,NA,CASLPTFAAVPYEQYF
TRBJ2-3,TRBV25-1,TRBD2,CASTVSGRAADTQYF
TRBJ1-4,TRBV4-3,NA,CASSQDEGSRGEKLFF
TRBJ1-1,TRBV6-6,NA,CASSYFRGDTEAFF
TRBJ1-1,TRBV6-1,TRBD1,CASRPPGQGWTEAFF
TRBJ2-2,TRBV29-1,NA,CSVDPNTGELFF
TRBJ2-1,TRBV30,NA,CALGVSSDNEQFF
TRBJ2-1,TRBV10-3,TRBD1,CAISELRQGTYNEQFF
TRBJ2-7,TRBV7-6,NA,CASSPSRAYEQYF